The 20 T cell receptor beta chains presented below share a single source sample, sequenced in a study of shared T cell receptors in the human thymus (dated by TCRdb to the early 2020s). Library preparation was by the immunoSEQ multiplex PCR assay. The source is immuneACCESS, and TCRdb retained only in-frame sequences with V and J called. Part of the clones is not carried over; for the studies checked, unresolved V genes explain less than half of this, and the remainder is unexplained. The sample table holds some 700,000 clones, of which 80% to 90% were seen once. The ten top clones hold more than 0.008% of the sample. The data also belong to a second study, concerning human thymus T cells.

Sequencing used thymocytes. Receptor source: a girl less than two years old with a congenital heart defect. Donor details come from another sample of the same person, matched by shared clones.

V is TRBV7-6 and J is TRBJ2-1; D is possibly TRBD2 (5 bases). The CDR3 contains 15 residues. Germline loops: CDR1 SGHVS, CDR2 FNYEAQ. V was pared by 2 bases and J by 8 bases, with 16 bases between. The CDR3 protein is CASSLFPDGLDEQFF. The CDR3 nucleotides are TGTGCCAGCAGCTTATTTCCCGACGGACTCGATGAGCAGTTCTTC.

This chain links TRBV15 with TRBJ2-5, with D hard to call. Trimming shortened V by 0 bases and J by 5 bases, and 7 bases separated the two germline ends. The CDR3 runs 13 residues. Germline V gene data show CDR1 as LNHNV and CDR2 as YYDKDF (reference sequence). The CDR3 region has the DNA TGTGCCACCAGCAGAGATTTTATTGAGACCCAGTACTTC. It yields the protein CATSRDFIETQYF. Complete variable domain (other parts from reference TRBV15 and TRBJ2-5): DAMVIQNPRYQVTQFGKPVTLSCSQTLNHNVMYWYQQKSSQAPKLLFHYYDKDFNNEADTPDNFQSRRPNTSFCFLDIRSPGLGDTAMYLCATSRDFIETQYFGPGTRLLVL.

The V and J genes are TRBV28 and TRBJ2-2; 11 positions match TRBD2. CDR1 is MDHEN, CDR2 SYDVKM, per germline. The V gene end was trimmed by 6 bases and the J gene end by 4 bases; junction bases not matched to a gene: 13. There are 18 residues in the CDR3. The CDR3 nucleotides read TGTGCCAGCAGCACCGAATCGACTAGCGGGGATACCACCGGGGAGCTGTTTTTT. This encodes CASSTESTSGDTTGELFF. The full variable domain, in which reference TRBV28 and TRBJ2-2 provide the parts outside the CDR3, is DVKVTQSSRYLVKRTGEKVFLECVQDMDHENMFWYRQDPGLGLRLIYFSYDVKMKEKGDIPEGYSVSREKKERFSLILESASTNQTSMYLCASSTESTSGDTTGELFFGEGSRLTVL.

V usage is TRBV15 and J usage is TRBJ1-2, with D possibly TRBD1 on 6 matching bases. Germline CDR1 reads LNHNV; CDR2 reads YYDKDF (reference sequence). V dropped 3 bases and J dropped 6 bases, with 20 bases sitting between them. The CDR3 covers 16 residues. CDR3: CATSRFLTDSYNGYTF. The CDR3 bases are TGTGCCACCAGCAGGTTTTTAACGGACAGTTATAATGGCTACACCTTC.

This clone was counted between two and nine times. The rearrangement joins TRBV10-1 to TRBJ2-1; 12 bases are shared with TRBD2. Germline V gene data show CDR1 as WNHNN and CDR2 as SYGVQD (reference sequence). The CDR3 contains 20 residues. J lost 3 bases, V lost 6 bases, and 18 bases had no gene match. The CDR3 spells CASRPRLAGGPPKIYNEQFF. DNA for the CDR3: TGCGCCAGCAGGCCCCGGCTAGCGGGGGGGCCCCCCAAAATCTACAATGAGCAGTTCTTC.

The chain uses TRBV6-1 and TRBJ1-1, with 7 bases aligning to TRBD1. Germline CDR1 reads MNHNS; CDR2 reads SASEGT. V was pared by 4 bases and J by 0 bases, with 11 bases of the junction left unmatched. The CDR3 is 17 residues long. The CDR3 nucleotides read TGTGCCAGCAGTGCTAAGACAGGGCCGACTCTGAACACTGAAGCTTTCTTT. Amino acid sequence: CASSAKTGPTLNTEAFF.

J is TRBJ2-5 and V is TRBV30, with D possibly matching TRBD2 (5 bases). V lost 0 bases and J lost 5, with 13 bases in between. The CDR3 consists of 14 residues. The germline CDR1 and CDR2 sequences are GTSNPN and SVGIG (reference sequence). The CDR3 region has the DNA TGTGCCTGGAGTGTACTAGTAGCGAGGGAGACCCAGTACTTC. Its protein product is CAWSVLVARETQYF. Looking up the rest from reference TRBV30 and TRBJ2-5 gives the full variable domain: SQTIHQWPATLVQPVGSPLSLECTVEGTSNPNLYWYRQAAGRGLQLLFYSVGIGQISSEVPQNLSASRPQDRQFILSSKKLLLSDSGFYLCAWSVLVARETQYFGPGTRLLVL.

The J gene is TRBJ2-2, the V gene TRBV15, with D possibly matching TRBD2 (5 bases). From germline, CDR1 is LNHNV and CDR2 YYDKDF (reference sequence). The ends were cut back, 2 bases at V and 5 bases at J, with 9 bases in the middle. The length of the CDR3 is 14 residues. The DNA for the CDR3 is TGTGCCACCAGCAGACTAGCTGGGACCGGGGAGCTGTTTTTT. Translated, it gives CATSRLAGTGELFF.

This clone was counted a few times. The chain recombines TRBV2 with TRBJ1-1; D may be TRBD1 (6 bases). Looked up from germline, CDR1 is SNHLY and CDR2 is FYNNEI. The CDR3 totals 14 residues. V lost 7 bases and J lost 0, with 12 bases in between. CDR3 nucleotide sequence: TGTGCCAGCACTAGGGGGAACATGAACACTGAAGCTTTCTTT. Its protein product is CASTRGNMNTEAFF.

V is TRBV15 and J is TRBJ1-2; 8 bases line up with TRBD1. Germline CDR1 and CDR2: LNHNV and YYDKDF (reference sequence). The ends lost 8 bases at V and 11 bases at J; junction bases unmatched: 10. This CDR3 region has 12 residues. CDR3 bases: TGTGCCACCGGCGGACAGGGTGTTGGATACACCTTC. It translates to CATGGQGVGYTF.

This chain joins TRBV4-1 and TRBJ2-6, with D uncertain. Trimming left V 0 bases short and J 0 bases short, with 15 bases between. This CDR3 comprises 19 residues. CDR1 and CDR2 (germline): MGHRA, YSYEKL. The CDR3 is CASSQEVPRSISGANVLTF. The CDR3 DNA reads as TGCGCCAGCAGCCAAGAGGTACCCCGGTCGATCTCTGGGGCCAACGTCCTGACTTTC.

The J gene is TRBJ2-1, the V gene TRBV13, with 8 bases aligning to TRBD1. The CDR3 is 17 residues long. Germline V lookup: CDR1 PRHDT, CDR2 FYEKMQ (reference sequence). With 3 bases clipped from V and 0 bases from J, the junction kept 7 bases outside the gene matches. The CDR3 loop reads CASSFGQGSFSYNEQFF. The CDR3 DNA follows: TGTGCCAGCAGCTTCGGACAGGGCTCCTTCTCCTACAATGAGCAGTTCTTC. Full variable domain (outside the CDR3, taken from reference TRBV13 and TRBJ2-1): AAGVIQSPRHLIKEKRETATLKCYPIPRHDTVYWYQQGPGQDPQFLISFYEKMQSDKGSIPDRFSAQQFSDYHSELNMSSLELGDSALYFCASSFGQGSFSYNEQFFGPGTRLTVL.

CDR3 residues: CASSPRNGQGWAEAFF. CDR3 nucleotide sequence: TGTGCCAGCTCACCACGGAACGGACAGGGGTGGGCTGAAGCTTTCTTT. J is TRBJ1-1 and V is TRBV18; 9 bases map to TRBD1. The junction had 9 bases not matched to a gene; V was cut back by 1 base and J by 6 bases. This CDR3 is 16 amino acids long. Germline lookup yields CDR1 KGHSH and CDR2 LQKENI. Variable domain in full (rest from reference TRBV18 and TRBJ1-1): NAGVMQNPRHLVRRRGQEARLRCSPMKGHSHVYWYRQLPEEGLKFMVYLQKENIIDESGMPKERFSAEFPKEGPSILRIQQVVRGDSAAYFCASSPRNGQGWAEAFFGQGTRLTVV.

The chain uses TRBV7-2 and TRBJ1-5; 9 positions match TRBD1. Germline CDR1 and CDR2: SGHTA and FQGNSA. This CDR3 has 16 residues. Germline trimming cut 5 bases from V and 6 bases from J; bases unmatched to any gene: 11. The CDR3 protein is CASSQPQGASSQPQHF. The CDR3 bases are TGTGCCAGCAGCCAACCACAGGGGGCTTCCAGTCAGCCCCAGCATTTT.

This rearrangement joins TRBV9 to TRBJ1-1; the match to TRBD1 covers 7 bases. CDR1 and CDR2 from the germline V gene are SGDLS and YYNGEE. The junction had 3 bases not matched to a gene; V was cut back by 0 bases and J by 4 bases. This CDR3 is 14 amino acids long. CDR3 amino acids: CASSVEPGGTEAFF. The CDR3 region has the DNA TGTGCCAGCAGCGTAGAACCAGGGGGCACTGAAGCTTTCTTT.

CDR3: CASSLRRGAHGYTF. DNA for the CDR3: TGCGCCAGCAGCCTCCGGCGGGGGGCCCATGGCTACACCTTC. The chain combines TRBV4-1 with TRBJ1-2; D possibly corresponds to TRBD1 (6 bases). CDR1 is MGHRA and CDR2 is YSYEKL in the germline V gene. CDR3 length equals 14 residues. V lost 4 bases, J lost 6 bases, and 15 bases lay in between.

With respect to this clone: A junction end diverges from the germline sequence, so it may reflect a read error. The same CDR3 can be traced to other DNA sequences in this sample. CDR3 coding DNA: TGTGCCAGTAGTTTAGACAGCTCCTACGAGCAGTACTTC. This encodes CASSLDSSYEQYF. The rearrangement joins TRBV19 to TRBJ2-7; weak D call: TRBD1 (5 bases). Looked up from germline, CDR1 is LNHDA and CDR2 is SQIVND (reference sequence). This CDR3 has 13 amino acids.

This chain uses TRBV9 with TRBJ2-1, with 9 bases identical to TRBD2. This CDR3 comprises 15 residues. The germline gives CDR1 SGDLS, CDR2 YYNGEE. V lost 0 bases, J lost 6 bases, and 4 bases stayed unmatched. CDR3 region: CASSVDGLATNEQFF. Here the CDR3 DNA reads TGTGCCAGCAGCGTAGACGGACTAGCGACCAATGAGCAGTTCTTC.

This chain links TRBV7-3 with TRBJ2-1; possible D gene TRBD1, 5 bases. Between the trimmed V and J ends, which lost 3 bases and 7 bases, there was a span of 13 bases. CDR3 length: 14 residues. Germline loops: CDR1 SGHTA, CDR2 FQGTGA. The CDR3 DNA follows: TGTGCCAGCAGCTTGAGCCAGGGTTGTAATGAGCAGTTCTTC. Translated, it gives CASSLSQGCNEQFF. The complete variable domain, with remaining parts taken from reference TRBV7-3 and TRBJ2-1, reads GAGVSQTPSNKVTEKGKYVELRCDPISGHTALYWYRQSLGQGPEFLIYFQGTGAADDSGLPNDRFFAVRPEGSVSTLKIQRTERGDSAVYLCASSLSQGCNEQFFGPGTRLTVL.

The chain combines TRBV5-8 with TRBJ1-6; D gene ambiguous. Trimming shortened V by 0 bases and J by 7 bases, and 8 bases separated the two germline ends. Germline V CDR1 and CDR2: SGHTS, YDEGEE. This CDR3 is 14 amino acids long. DNA for the CDR3: TGTGCCAGCAGCTTGGACAGAAACAATTCACCCCTCCACTTT. This translates into CASSLDRNNSPLHF.